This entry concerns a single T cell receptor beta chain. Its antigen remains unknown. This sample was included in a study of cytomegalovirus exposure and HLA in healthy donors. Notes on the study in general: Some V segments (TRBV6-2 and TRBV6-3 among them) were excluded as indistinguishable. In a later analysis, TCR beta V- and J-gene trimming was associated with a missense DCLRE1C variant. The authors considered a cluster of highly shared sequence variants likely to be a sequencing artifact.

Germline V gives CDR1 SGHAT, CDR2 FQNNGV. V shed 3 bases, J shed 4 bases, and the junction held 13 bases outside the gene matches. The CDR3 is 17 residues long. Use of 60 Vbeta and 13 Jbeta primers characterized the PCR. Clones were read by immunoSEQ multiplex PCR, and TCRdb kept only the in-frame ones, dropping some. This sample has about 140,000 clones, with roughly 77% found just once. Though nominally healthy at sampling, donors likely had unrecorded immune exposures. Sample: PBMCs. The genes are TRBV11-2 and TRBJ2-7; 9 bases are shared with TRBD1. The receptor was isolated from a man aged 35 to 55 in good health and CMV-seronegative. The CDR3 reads CASSLGWGQGLLYEQYF. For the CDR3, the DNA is TGTGCCAGCAGCTTGGGTTGGGGACAGGGCCTCCTATACGAGCAGTACTTC.